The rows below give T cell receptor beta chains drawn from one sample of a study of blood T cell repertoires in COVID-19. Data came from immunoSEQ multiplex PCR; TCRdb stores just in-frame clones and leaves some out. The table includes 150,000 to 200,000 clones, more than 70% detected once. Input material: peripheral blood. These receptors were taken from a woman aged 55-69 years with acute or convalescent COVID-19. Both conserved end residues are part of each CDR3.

cdr3_aa: CASSLSGAGYGYTF
v_call: TRBV28

cdr3_aa: CATCRQGAGGDYGYTF
v_call: TRBV23-1

cdr3_aa: CASSASGVPEAFF
v_call: TRBV12-3/TRBV12-4

cdr3_aa: CASRTGRYEAFF
v_call: TRBV2

cdr3_aa: CSIDKGHHTGELFF
v_call: TRBV29-1

cdr3_aa: CASSQRWGRGEKLFF
v_call: TRBV7-8

cdr3_aa: CSGLASSGQFF
v_call: TRBV20-1

cdr3_aa: CASSSYNEQFF
v_call: TRBV12-3/TRBV12-4

cdr3_aa: CASSVGQGAQPQHF
v_call: TRBV2

cdr3_aa: CASSSTGKAFF
v_call: TRBV5-1

cdr3_aa: CASTPDSRGYTF
v_call: TRBV7-2

cdr3_aa: CGGADNEKLFF
v_call: TRBV29-1

cdr3_aa: CASRPGLAGYNEQFF
v_call: TRBV28

cdr3_aa: CASIPPGQSTEAFF
v_call: TRBV6-5

cdr3_aa: CASSWTGVAELFF
v_call: TRBV5-1